This section outlines one TCR beta chain sequence together with its context. Its antigen is unknown. The data belong to a study of T cell responses to AZD1222 COVID-19 vaccine. The CDR3 spans 20 residues. V shed 1 base and J 8 bases; nucleotides not matched to a gene: 21. The germline V gene encodes CDR1 SGHRS and CDR2 YFSETQ. The method was immunoSEQ multiplex PCR; TCRdb's version includes in-frame clones alone and lacks a portion of them. The sample includes about 80,000 clones, approximately 90% of them seen just once. Study-level results: Sampling that yielded the repertoires occurred only after the peak T cell response.

The chain recombines TRBV5-1 with TRBJ2-2; 9 bases fit TRBD1. This TCR derives from an adult who received the AZD1222 COVID-19 vaccine. The specimen comprised peripheral blood, sampled 28 days after the second AZD1222 dose. The CDR3 is CASSLWTGVERDALLGELFF. CDR3 in DNA: TGCGCCAGCAGCTTGTGGACAGGGGTCGAGCGGGACGCTCTATTGGGGGAGCTGTTTTTT.